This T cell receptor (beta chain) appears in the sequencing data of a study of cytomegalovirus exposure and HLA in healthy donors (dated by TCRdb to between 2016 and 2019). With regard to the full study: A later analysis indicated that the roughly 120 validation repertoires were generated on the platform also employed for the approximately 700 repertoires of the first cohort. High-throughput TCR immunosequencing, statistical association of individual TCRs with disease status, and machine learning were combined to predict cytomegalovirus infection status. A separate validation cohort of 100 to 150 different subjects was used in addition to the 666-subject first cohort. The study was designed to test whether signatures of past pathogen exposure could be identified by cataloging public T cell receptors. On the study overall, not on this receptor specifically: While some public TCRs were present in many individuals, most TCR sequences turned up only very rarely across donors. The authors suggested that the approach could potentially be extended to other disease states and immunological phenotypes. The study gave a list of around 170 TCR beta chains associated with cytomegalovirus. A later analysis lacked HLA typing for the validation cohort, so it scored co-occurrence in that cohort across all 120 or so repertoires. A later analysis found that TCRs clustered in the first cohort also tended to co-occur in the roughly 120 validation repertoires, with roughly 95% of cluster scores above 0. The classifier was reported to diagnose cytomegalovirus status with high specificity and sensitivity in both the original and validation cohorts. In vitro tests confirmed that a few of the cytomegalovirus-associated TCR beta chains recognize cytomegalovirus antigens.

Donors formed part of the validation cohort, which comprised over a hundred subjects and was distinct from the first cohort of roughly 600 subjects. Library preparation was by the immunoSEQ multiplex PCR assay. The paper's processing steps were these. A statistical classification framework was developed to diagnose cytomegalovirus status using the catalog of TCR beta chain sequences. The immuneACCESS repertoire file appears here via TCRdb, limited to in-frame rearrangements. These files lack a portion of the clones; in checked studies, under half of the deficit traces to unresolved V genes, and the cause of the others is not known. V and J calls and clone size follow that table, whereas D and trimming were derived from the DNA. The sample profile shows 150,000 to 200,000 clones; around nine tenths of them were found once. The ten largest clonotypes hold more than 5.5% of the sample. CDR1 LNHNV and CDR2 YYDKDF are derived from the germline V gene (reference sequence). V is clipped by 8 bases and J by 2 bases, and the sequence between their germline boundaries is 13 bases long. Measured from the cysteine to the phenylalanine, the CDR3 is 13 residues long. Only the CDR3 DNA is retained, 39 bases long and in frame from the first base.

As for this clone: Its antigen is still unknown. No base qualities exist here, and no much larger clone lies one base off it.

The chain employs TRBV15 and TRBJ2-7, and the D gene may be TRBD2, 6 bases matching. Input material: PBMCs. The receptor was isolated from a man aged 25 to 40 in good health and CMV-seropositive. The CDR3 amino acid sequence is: CATGSGLTYEQYF. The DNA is TGTGCCACCGGTAGCGGTCTTACCTACGAGCAGTACTTC.